The clone carrying this TCR beta chain was found many times. Its antigen remains unknown. Germline V gene sequence: CDR1 LNHDA, CDR2 SQIVND (reference sequence). The CDR3 is 15 residues long. Trimming left V 5 bases short and J 6 bases short, with 17 bases between. TCRdb re-called the 5' RACE reads through MiXCR, storing one row per CDR3 protein. Here the sample spans more than 65,000 distinct CDR3 sequences, approximately 12% being singletons. This entry is derived from a study of early T cells in non-severe SARS-CoV-2 infection. Looking at the study overall: The input, bulk RNA from unsorted whole blood, was sequenced, and chains were unpaired.

Study observations and caveats: Matches to VDJdb favored anti-spike CD8 responses and missed private and CD4 specificities.

The TCR was taken from an adult who was a healthcare worker with PCR-confirmed SARS-CoV-2 infection or an uninfected control (not recorded which). The chain employs TRBV19 and TRBJ1-5; a possible D gene is TRBD1 (6 bases). Material for sequencing was whole blood. Here the CDR3 reads CASSWGGEAVQPQHF. Written as DNA, the CDR3 is TGTGCCAGTAGTTGGGGGGGCGAGGCTGTTCAGCCCCAGCATTTT. The entire variable domain, with the rest obtained from reference TRBV19 and TRBJ1-5, is as follows: DGGITQSPKYLFRKEGQNVTLSCEQNLNHDAMYWYRQDPGQGLRLIYYSQIVNDFQKGDIAEGYSVSREKKESFPLTVTSAQKNPTAFYLCASSWGGEAVQPQHFGDGTRLSIL.